This T cell receptor (beta chain) was observed in a study of blood T cell repertoires in COVID-19. Study at large: The United States, Italy and Spain were the sources of the acute and convalescent COVID-19 samples. T cells, B-cell-depleted T cells, or PBMCs supplied cDNA or gDNA.

Study processing details: Estimation of nucleated cell counts was performed using reference gene primer amplification. Assay: immunoSEQ multiplex PCR; the TCRdb copy retains only in-frame clones and omits some. The V and J calls and clone size come from that table; D and trimming were worked out from the DNA. The table shows over 250,000 clones, with around nine tenths occurring only once. CDR3 length: 14 residues. Trimming stripped 5 bases from V and 6 bases from J, with 14 bases between. Germline values: CDR1 MNHEY, CDR2 SVGEGT. This sequence joins TRBV6-2 or TRBV6-3 and TRBJ2-1; weak D call: TRBD2 (5 bases). The sequencing sample was made of peripheral blood. This receptor was identified in a man aged 35 to 55 who had recovered from COVID-19. CDR3 DNA sequence: TGTGCCAGCAGTCCCCGAGGGAGCGGCAATGAGCAGTTCTTC. Translation: CASSPRGSGNEQFF.